Listed here are 24 T cell receptor beta chains from one sample, sequenced in a study of glioma-infiltrating T cells. The iRepertoire nested amplicon-rescue multiplex PCR amplified TCR alpha and beta CDR3s from RNA. Using its own MiXCR run on the multiplex PCR reads, TCRdb lists one record per CDR3 protein. The repertoire includes 300,000 to 450,000 distinct CDR3 sequences, 41% of them detected once, and approximately 12% sits in the top ten. Material: glioma tissue, nonneoplastic brain tissue, or PBMCs (not recorded which). The receptors originated from a human donor with low-grade glioma or glioblastoma, undergoing nonglioma brain surgery, or in good health (not recorded which).

The chain uses TRBV3-1 and TRBJ2-7; the D is unclear. CDR3 length equals 14 residues. Trimming removed 2 bases at V and 2 bases at J, with 10 bases between. Germline assignment: CDR1 LGHDT and CDR2 YNNKEL (reference sequence). The CDR3 sequence is CASSQPSTTYEQYF. The CDR3 DNA reads as TGTGCCAGCAGCCAACCCTCCACCACCTACGAGCAGTACTTC.

Concerning this clonotype: The junction and the germline gene differ at one end; a read error may be behind it. The rearrangement joins TRBV4-3 to TRBJ1-5; D unresolved. The CDR3 is 16 residues long. Germline V gene sequence: CDR1 LGHNA, CDR2 YSLEER. CDR3 coding DNA: TGCGCCAGCAGCCAAGACTTTCGGAGGGCCGATCAGCCCAAGCATTTT. It codes for CASSQDFRRADQPKHF.

The rearrangement joins TRBV2 to TRBJ2-1; 8 bases are shared with TRBD1. Germline V gene sequence: CDR1 SNHLY, CDR2 FYNNEI. The CDR3 runs 14 residues. The V gene end was trimmed by 8 bases and the J gene end by 8 bases; junction bases not matched to a gene: 11. CDR3 sequence: CASGGTGAYDEQFF. CDR3 DNA sequence: TGTGCCAGCGGAGGGACAGGAGCTTATGATGAGCAGTTCTTC.

This clonotype has just a few counts. This rearrangement joins TRBV4-2 to TRBJ1-4; 9 bases agree with TRBD1. This CDR3 spans 17 amino acids. Germline assignment: CDR1 LGHNA and CDR2 YNFKEQ. The trim removed 0 bases at V and 6 bases at J, leaving 8 bases unmatched. The DNA for the CDR3 is TGTGCCAGCAGCCAAGATTCATGGGGACAGGGAGATGAAAAACTGTTTTTT. This gives the protein CASSQDSWGQGDEKLFF.

The gene calls are TRBV5-1 and TRBJ2-5, with TRBD1 identical over 7 bases. Germline loops: CDR1 SGHRS, CDR2 YFSETQ. J lost 0 bases, V lost 6 bases, and 5 bases had no gene match. The CDR3 length is 14 residues. The CDR3: CASTIGQDQETQYF. CDR3 coding DNA: TGCGCCAGCACCATCGGACAGGACCAAGAGACCCAGTACTTC.

V and J are TRBV6-2 or TRBV6-3 and TRBJ2-3; 11 bases are shared with TRBD2. Germline V CDR1 and CDR2: MNHEY, SVGEGT. The CDR3 covers 13 residues. CDR3 residues: CVSNRLAGDTQYF. For the CDR3, the DNA is TGTGTTAGCAACCGACTAGCGGGGGATACGCAGTATTTT.

Note on this clonotype: The junction departs from the called germline gene at one end, perhaps through a read error. The chain employs TRBV27 and TRBJ2-1, with D possibly matching TRBD1 (5 bases). Germline V gives CDR1 MNHEY, CDR2 SMNVEV (reference sequence). CDR3 length: 16 amino acids. The CDR3 protein is CATSDRGQGRENKQFF. CDR3 bases: TGTGCCACCAGTGATCGTGGGCAGGGCAGAGAGAATAAGCAGTTCTTC.

The chain combines TRBV7-7 with TRBJ1-5, with TRBD1 as a possible D gene (5 bases). The CDR3 sequence is 16 residues long. CDR1 and CDR2 from the germline V gene are SSHAT and FNYEAQ (reference sequence). V shed 4 bases and J shed 0 bases, with 13 bases lying between them. The CDR3 nucleotides are TGTGCCAGCAGCTCCGGGGGGGGTTATAGCAATCAGCCCCAGCATTTT. Protein product: CASSSGGGYSNQPQHF.

The CDR3, as DNA: TGTGCCAGCCAAGGACTAGCGGGGGGACAGGGGACAGATACGCAGTATTTT. It codes for CASQGLAGGQGTDTQYF. This rearrangement joins TRBV27 to TRBJ2-3; 14 bases match TRBD2. V was clipped by 8 bases and J by 3 bases; unmatched bases: 10. The CDR3 consists of 17 residues. CDR1 MNHEY and CDR2 SMNVEV come from the germline V gene (reference sequence).

The V call is TRBV13, the J call TRBJ2-3; weak D call: TRBD2 (5 bases). This CDR3 is 13 amino acids long. CDR1 PRHDT and CDR2 FYEKMQ come from the germline V gene (reference sequence). Trimming removed 6 bases from V and 2 bases from J, with 9 bases in between. CDR3: CASRLRDTDTQYF. Written as DNA, the CDR3 is TGTGCCAGCAGGCTACGGGACACAGATACGCAGTATTTT.

CDR3 bases: TGTGCCAGCAGTGAAGGGCGGGGCGGGAGCATCTACGAGCAGTACTTC. Translating it yields CASSEGRGGSIYEQYF. The rearrangement joins TRBV2 to TRBJ2-7, with 7 bases identical to TRBD2. Germline V gene sequence: CDR1 SNHLY, CDR2 FYNNEI. J gave up 3 bases and V 1 base, and 9 bases lay outside the gene matches. There are 16 residues in the CDR3.

The sample holds a few counts of this clonotype. A much larger clonotype is one base distant, so this may be a read error. The rearrangement uses TRBV6-1 and TRBJ2-1; D is uncertain. The CDR3 spans 15 residues. V lost 2 bases and J 2 bases, leaving 10 bases between the germline ends. CDR1 MNHNS and CDR2 SASEGT come from the germline V gene. This chain's CDR3 is CASSELGSPYNEQFF. CDR3 DNA: TGTGCCAGCAGTGAACTCGGATCCCCCTACAATGAGCAGTTCTTC.

The sample holds one count of this clonotype. A read error is likely, as this CDR3 ends without the conserved phenylalanine or tryptophan. The chain combines TRBV7-6 with TRBJ1-5; 8 nucleotides line up with TRBD1. The germline V gene encodes CDR1 SGHVS and CDR2 FNYEAQ. The CDR3 spans 14 residues. The trim removed 4 bases at V and 7 bases at J, leaving 6 bases unmatched. The CDR3 nucleotides read TGTGCCAGCAGCTCAGCAGGGGGCCAGCAGCCCCAGCATTCT. Encoded protein: CASSSAGGQQPQHS.

The chain couples TRBV6-5 to TRBJ2-7, with 11 bases lining up with TRBD2. Germline V gives CDR1 MNHEY, CDR2 SVGAGI. CDR3 length: 18 amino acids. The junction had 11 bases not matched to a gene; V was cut back by 2 bases and J by 2 bases. The CDR3 is CASSYSGRLAGRAYEQYF. DNA for the CDR3: TGTGCCAGCAGTTACAGCGGGAGACTAGCGGGAAGAGCCTACGAGCAGTACTTC.

This clonotype has a handful of counts. The V call is TRBV7-2, the J call TRBJ1-1, with 9 bases that match TRBD1. Germline trimming cut 10 bases from V and 5 bases from J; bases unmatched to any gene: 8. The germline gives CDR1 SGHTA, CDR2 FQGNSA. The CDR3 spans 13 residues. The CDR3 protein is CAILPGQGTEAFF. The CDR3 DNA reads TGTGCCATCCTCCCGGGACAGGGAACTGAAGCTTTCTTT.

The genes are TRBV7-2 and TRBJ2-1, with 7 nucleotides matching TRBD1. Germline values: CDR1 SGHTA, CDR2 FQGNSA. The CDR3 length is 13 residues. The V segment lost 5 bases and the J segment 8 bases; nucleotides outside the gene matches: 6. The CDR3 DNA is TGTGCCAGCAGCAGACAGGGTGCGGATGAGCAGTTCTTC. This codes for CASSRQGADEQFF.

This chain uses TRBV4-1 with TRBJ2-3; TRBD2 matches at 8 bases. The V and J ends lost 0 bases and 5 bases, in that order; junction bases with no gene match: 10. The CDR3 sequence is 17 residues long. Germline V gene data show CDR1 as MGHRA and CDR2 as YSYEKL. CDR3 sequence reads: CASSQESTGGFLDTQYF. The DNA for the CDR3 is TGCGCCAGCAGCCAAGAATCGACGGGAGGGTTTTTAGATACGCAGTATTTT.

This clonotype came up many times. The chain links TRBV6-2 or TRBV6-3 to TRBJ2-3; a weak D match, TRBD2 (6 bases). V shed 4 bases and J shed 4 bases, with 15 bases lying between them. The CDR3 spans 15 residues. The V gene's germline CDR1 is MNHEY and CDR2 SVGEGT. CDR3 sequence: CASSWTTPVPDTQYF. CDR3 coding DNA: TGTGCCAGCAGTTGGACTACCCCAGTTCCAGATACGCAGTATTTT.

About this clonotype: A single base separates this from a much larger clone, so it may be a read error. This chain links TRBV6-5 with TRBJ1-5; weak D call: TRBD1 (6 bases). The CDR3 is made up of 17 amino acids. CDR1 is MNHEY and CDR2 is SVGAGI in the germline V gene. CDR3 bases: TGTGCCAGCAGTTCCCGTGGAGGGGGAACAAGCAATCAGCACCAGCATTTT. This sequence encodes CASSSRGGGTSNQHQHF.

For this clonotype: With a much larger clone just one base away, this may be a read error. This chain joins TRBV6-1 and TRBJ2-1; 8 bases are shared with TRBD1. The CDR3 consists of 14 residues. Germline V lookup: CDR1 MNHNS, CDR2 SASEGT. DNA of the CDR3: TGTGCCAGCTCTGCAGGGGGCTTTAACAATGAGCAGCTCTTC. This gives the protein CASSAGGFNNEQLF.

This clonotype was recorded a few times. The rearrangement links TRBV20-1 to TRBJ2-5; TRBD1 is a possible D gene (6 bases). Germline CDR1 DFQATT, CDR2 SNEGSKA (reference sequence). V was shortened by 5 bases and J by 7 bases, with 20 bases between the two germline ends. The CDR3 sequence is 14 residues long. For the CDR3, the DNA is TGCAGTGCTTCGAAGATAGGGGGTAGTTGGACCCAGTACTTC. It codes for CSASKIGGSWTQYF.

With respect to this clonotype: Since a much larger clone is just one base distant, this may be a read error. The chain links TRBV6-1 to TRBJ2-4, with a possible D match to TRBD1 (5 bases). CDR1 is MNHNS, CDR2 SASEGT, per germline. The CDR3 covers 14 residues. CDR3 region: CASSPGRAKNIQCF. CDR3 DNA: TGTGCCAGCAGTCCCGGCAGGGCCAAAAACATTCAGTGCTTC.

On this clonotype itself: A much larger clone lies one base from this, so it may be a read error. CDR3 nucleotides: TGTGCCAGTTTTACAGGGGACGTAGGAGAGACCCAGTACTTC. It codes for CASFTGDVGETQYF. The genes are TRBV6-2 or TRBV6-3 and TRBJ2-5; 7 nucleotides align to TRBD1. This CDR3 is built from 14 residues. Losses at the gene ends were 9 bases for V and 4 bases for J; bases not matched to a gene: 11. Germline V gives CDR1 MNHEY, CDR2 SVGEGT.

This clonotype was seen a handful of times. This chain uses TRBV7-2 with TRBJ2-7, with TRBD1 matching 7 bases. The V gene's germline CDR1 is SGHTA and CDR2 FQGNSA. CDR3 length equals 16 residues. V was pared by 5 bases and J by 4 bases, with 14 bases of the junction left unmatched. This CDR3 reads CASSAPDRAKLYEQYF. CDR3 in DNA: TGTGCCAGCAGCGCCCCAGACAGGGCCAAACTTTACGAGCAGTACTTC.